This TCR beta chain was obtained from a study of OX40 agonist ivuxolimab in advanced cancers. About the full investigation: Ivuxolimab was an agonistic, fully human IgG2 monoclonal antibody directed against OX40 (CD134), a costimulatory receptor. Intravenous ivuxolimab was administered to patients every 2 weeks at six dose levels: 0.01, 0.1, 0.3, 1.5, 3 and 10 mg/kg. Among the roughly 52 dose-escalation patients, about 20 had hepatocellular carcinoma, 15 melanoma, 9 renal cell carcinoma and 9 head and neck cancer. In the dose-escalation cohort, approximately 80% of patients were male, and the mean age was roughly 60 years with a range of roughly 20 to 85. Patients were allowed to have had prior anti-PD-1, anti-PD-L1 or anti-CTLA-4 therapy, and around two fifths of the dose-escalation patients had been treated with checkpoint inhibitors. Three dose-escalation patients achieved partial responses, one with hepatocellular carcinoma and two with cutaneous melanoma. Peripheral TCRbeta sequencing was intended to test whether TCR sequence diversity was altered and clonal T-cell expansion was caused by ivuxolimab. The monotherapy dose-escalation portion (N ≈ 50 patients) of the phase I ivuxolimab trial is reported in the paper.

The study at large found these results: On average, CD8+ T cells showed more expanded clones than CD4+ T cells after ivuxolimab. Low levels of normalized T-cell clonal expansion were also seen in some patients who did not respond. In partial responders in the 0.1-3.0 mg/kg groups, normalized peripheral clonal expansion was found to be among the lowest, especially among CD8+ T cells. At doses of 0.1 to 3.0 mg/kg, clonal expansion of both CD4+ and CD8+ blood T cells was observed from baseline to week 6. The antigen specificity of the clonally expanded peripheral T cells was not determined.

Comments on this clone: Its specific antigen is unknown. Qualities for individual bases were not recorded, and no much larger clone is one base off.

Patients with autoimmune disease history or receiving systemic immunosuppression were excluded from the trial. Peripheral blood for TCR sequencing was drawn from every dose cohort at baseline, at cycle 4 day 1 and at cycle 7 day 1. Samples came from an open-label, multicenter, first-in-human phase I dose-escalation trial of ivuxolimab. Adults with locally advanced or metastatic melanoma, renal cell, hepatocellular, or head and neck squamous cell carcinoma were enrolled in the trial. Before TCR sequencing, CD4+ T cells and CD8+ T cells were sorted from peripheral blood as separate populations. There are 14 amino acids in the CDR3, from cysteine to phenylalanine inclusive. Kept here is only the CDR3 DNA, which spans 42 bases and is read in frame from base 1. According to the germline V gene, CDR1 reads SGHVS and CDR2 reads FQNEAQ. Trimming leaves V shorter by 5 bases and J shorter by 9 bases, with the junction holding 5 bases beyond the gene matches.

To sequence the TCRbeta CDR3 region, genomic DNA was isolated from the sorted cells. The immunoSEQ Assay was used for sequencing of TCRbeta CDR3 regions. The table comes from immuneACCESS by way of TCRdb, which keeps in-frame sequences with V and J called. Part of the clones is missing from these tables; in studies checked, under half for an unresolved V gene and the rest for unknown reasons. The sample table records about 48,000 clones; around nine tenths of these occur just once. In total, the top ten clones hold roughly 43% of the sample. This clonotype was obtained from an adult with an advanced solid tumor such as melanoma, head and neck, liver or kidney cancer. Recombination linked TRBV7-8 to TRBJ2-5; 14 middle bases align to TRBD2. Material: CD4+ or CD8+ T cells sorted from blood, obtained in a trial of the OX40 agonist ivuxolimab. The CDR3 reads as follows: CASSAGLAGVAQYF. In nucleotide form, the sequence is TGTGCCAGCAGCGCGGGACTAGCGGGGGTGGCCCAGTACTTC.